This T cell receptor (beta chain) comes out of a study of T cell clonality in common variable immunodeficiency. TCRdb's copy holds only in-frame clones and misses some; the assay was immunoSEQ multiplex PCR. Observed in the sample are some 43,000 clones, none of them singletons. Trimming removed 5 bases from V and 0 bases from J, with 11 bases in between. The germline CDR1 and CDR2 sequences are ENHRY and SYGVKD. CDR3 length equals 15 residues. This clone was counted ten times or more. The antigen remains undetermined. Coverage ceases 3 residues before the CDR3 finishes, and the germline J gene fills in the end. Study-wide results and limits: What drives increased CVID clonality needs T cell subpopulation sequencing.

Sequencing input: peripheral blood mononuclear cells. The V and J genes are TRBV10-3 and TRBJ2-1, with D possibly matching TRBD1 (5 bases). The receptor was derived from a person aged 18 to 75 in good health. The part of the CDR3 DNA that was read is TGTGCCATCAGTAACGGACATCGCTCCTACAATGAG. Amino acid sequence: CAISNGHRSYNE. The whole CDR3 sequence is CAISNGHRSYNEQFF.